This T cell receptor beta chain was recovered during a study of cytomegalovirus exposure and HLA in healthy donors. The overall study: The study placed approximately 80% of its roughly 400 genotyped donors in the Caucasian-associated ancestry cluster.

Study-level results: The study listed some 160 cytomegalovirus-associated TCR beta chains. Only CMV serostatus was available as immune exposure information. Analyzed later, most CMV-associated TCR beta chains appeared HLA-restricted.

The CDR3 runs to 15 residues. CDR1 SGHTA and CDR2 FQGNSA come from the germline V gene. Unmatched junction bases numbered 5, after V lost 3 bases and J lost 8 bases. Remarks on this clone: Its antigen is unknown.

Primers for the PCR totalled 60 Vbeta and 13 Jbeta. The protocol was immunoSEQ multiplex PCR, while the TCRdb copy is restricted to in-frame clones and leaves out a portion. The sample yields about 89,000 clones, around nine tenths seen once. Sequencing used PBMCs. The rearrangement joins TRBV7-2 to TRBJ2-1; 12 bases line up with TRBD2. The source is a man aged 30-40 years in good health and CMV-seropositive. CDR3 nucleotides: TGTGCCAGCAGCTTTCTAGCGGGAGGGCTGGATGAGCAGTTCTTC. Translation: CASSFLAGGLDEQFF. Together with reference TRBV7-2 and TRBJ2-1, the CDR3 gives the full variable domain: GAGVSQSPSNKVTEKGKDVELRCDPISGHTALYWYRQSLGQGLEFLIYFQGNSAPDKSGLPSDRFSAERTGGSVSTLTIQRTQQEDSAVYLCASSFLAGGLDEQFFGPGTRLTVL.